The subject of this entry is one T cell receptor beta chain. The CDR3 sequence is 15 residues long. With 0 bases clipped from V and 2 bases from J, the junction kept 4 bases outside the gene matches. CDR1 is MNHEY and CDR2 is SVGAGI in the germline V gene. Using immunoSEQ multiplex PCR, the repertoire was profiled, and TCRdb retains in-frame clones only, with some absent. The data contain about 59,000 clones, approximately 90% of them singletons. The data originate from a study of T cell changes during pregnancy in multiple sclerosis. This sample comprised peripheral blood, obtained in the third trimester of pregnancy. The rearrangement links TRBV6-5 to TRBJ2-7; 7 bases are shared with TRBD1. The clonotype comes from a female donor in good health, enrolled as a control in a pregnancy study. The CDR3, as DNA: TGTGCCAGCAGTTACTCCGGGACAGAAACCTACGAGCAGTACTTC. Its protein product is CASSYSGTETYEQYF.